These 22 T cell receptor beta chains share one sample of origin, sequenced in a study of cytomegalovirus exposure and HLA in healthy donors. The PCR had 60 Vbeta and 13 Jbeta primers. Produced via immunoSEQ multiplex PCR; TCRdb's table is partial and in-frame only. The sample carries 150,000 to 200,000 clones, 65% to 80% recorded once. The source material was PBMCs. Every receptor here comes from a woman aged 40 to 50 in good health and CMV-seronegative.

The genes are TRBV4-3 and TRBJ1-2; possible D gene TRBD1, 6 bases. This CDR3 is 16 amino acids long. The ends were cut back, 0 bases at V and 0 bases at J, with 11 bases in the middle. Germline assignment: CDR1 LGHNA and CDR2 YSLEER. In DNA, the CDR3 is TGCGCCAGCAGCCAAGACTTCGGACAGCCTAACTATGGCTACACCTTC. It specifies CASSQDFGQPNYGYTF.

This clone was detected a few times. The V and J genes are TRBV5-1 and TRBJ1-1; 7 bases align to TRBD1. The CDR3 is 15 amino acids. The germline V gene has CDR1 SGHRS and CDR2 YFSETQ. Germline trimming cut 0 bases from V and 5 bases from J; bases unmatched to any gene: 7. In DNA form, the CDR3 reads TGCGCCAGCAGCTTGGCCGGGAACAGGGGAACTGAAGCTTTCTTT. Its translation is CASSLAGNRGTEAFF.

V is TRBV5-1 and J is TRBJ2-1; the match to TRBD2 covers 10 bases. This CDR3 region has 15 residues. J lost 5 bases, V lost 0 bases, and 2 bases had no gene match. Germline V gives CDR1 SGHRS, CDR2 YFSETQ. CDR3 in amino acids: CASSLEAGGHNEQFF. In nucleotides, the CDR3 is TGCGCCAGCAGCTTGGAAGCGGGAGGGCACAATGAGCAGTTCTTC.

The genes are TRBV11-2 and TRBJ2-7, with TRBD2 identical over 8 bases. Looked up from germline, CDR1 is SGHAT and CDR2 is FQNNGV. V lost 2 bases to trimming and J lost 2 bases; unmatched junction nucleotides: 14. The CDR3 runs to 18 residues. The CDR3 sequence is CASSLRPPGGLGAYEQYF. The CDR3 nucleotides read TGTGCCAGCAGCTTACGACCACCGGGAGGGCTTGGTGCCTACGAGCAGTACTTC.

The chain employs TRBV5-6 and TRBJ2-3; TRBD1 might be the D (6 bases). Trimming removed 2 bases at V and 1 base at J, with 11 bases between. CDR1 SGHDT and CDR2 YYEEEE come from the germline V gene. CDR3 size: 15 residues. This CDR3 reads CASSFPAGGTDTQYF. The DNA for the CDR3 is TGTGCCAGCAGCTTTCCCGCAGGGGGCACAGATACGCAGTATTTT.

The rearrangement uses TRBV6-5 and TRBJ2-5; TRBD2 matches at 10 bases. V lost 4 bases, J lost 4 bases, and 9 bases stayed unmatched. The CDR3 is 16 residues long. The germline V gene encodes CDR1 MNHEY and CDR2 SVGAGI. CDR3 in amino acids: CASSSKREGPRETQYF. CDR3 nucleotides: TGTGCCAGCAGTTCGAAGCGGGAGGGCCCTCGAGAGACCCAGTACTTC.

The chain's CDR3 is CASSFQGITDTQYF. CDR3 nucleotide sequence: TGTGCCAGCAGCTTCCAGGGGATCACGGATACGCAGTATTTT. V gene TRBV5-5 combines with J gene TRBJ2-3; weak D call: TRBD1 (6 bases). V lost 2 bases, J lost 6 bases, and 13 bases lay in between. The V gene's germline CDR1 is SGHKS and CDR2 YYEKEE (reference sequence). The CDR3 sequence is 14 residues long.

The chain carries TRBV11-3 and TRBJ2-3; D might be TRBD2 (5 bases). The length of the CDR3 is 19 residues. Germline lookup yields CDR1 SGHNT and CDR2 YENEEA. The V end was cut by 5 bases, the J end by 0 bases, with 24 bases between. The CDR3 sequence is CASSQIWASSATSTDTQYF. CDR3 coding DNA: TGTGCCAGCAGCCAGATATGGGCAAGTAGCGCTACTAGCACAGATACGCAGTATTTT.

J is TRBJ1-3 and V is TRBV30; D call uncertain. The CDR3 runs 17 residues. Germline V gene lookup returns CDR1 GTSNPN and CDR2 SVGIG (reference sequence). The germline V and J ends were trimmed by 2 bases and 1 base, with 18 bases remaining between them. The CDR3 region is CAWSRGSSLGSGNTIYF. In DNA, the CDR3 is TGTGCCTGGAGTAGAGGGTCCAGTCTAGGGTCTGGAAACACCATATATTTT.

In this sample, this clone turned up a few times. CDR3 region: CAVQGGLNTGELFF. The DNA of the CDR3 is TGTGCCGTACAAGGAGGCCTGAACACCGGGGAGCTGTTTTTT. The genes are TRBV30 and TRBJ2-2; a possible D gene is TRBD2 (5 bases). CDR1 GTSNPN and CDR2 SVGIG come from the germline V gene (reference sequence). This CDR3 has 14 amino acids. V was cut by 8 bases and J by 1 base, with 14 bases left in between.

This chain uses TRBV11-3 with TRBJ1-1; D not certain. The CDR3 is made up of 11 amino acids. Trimming stripped 0 bases from V and 11 bases from J, with 7 bases between. The germline gives CDR1 SGHNT, CDR2 YENEEA. DNA for the CDR3: TGTGCCAGCAGCTTAGACTCCGGGGCTTTCTTT. Translated, it gives CASSLDSGAFF.

V gene TRBV4-3 combines with J gene TRBJ1-5, with 7 bases matching TRBD1. The junction had 8 bases not matched to a gene; V was cut back by 0 bases and J by 6 bases. The CDR3 covers 16 residues. Per the germline V gene, CDR1 is LGHNA and CDR2 is YSLEER. The CDR3 DNA follows: TGCGCCAGCAGCCAAGATTCGACAGGGCTTTTTCAGCCCCAGCATTTT. Encoded protein: CASSQDSTGLFQPQHF.

The chain employs TRBV27 and TRBJ2-7; possible D gene TRBD2, 5 bases. The CDR3 totals 16 residues. Germline CDR1 and CDR2: MNHEY and SMNVEV (reference sequence). Between the trimmed V and J ends, which lost 9 bases and 4 bases, there was a span of 25 bases. DNA for the CDR3: TGTGCCAGGAGTCCCGTGCCCAACTCCGGGGTTTACGAGCAGTACGTC. Its protein product is CARSPVPNSGVYEQYV.

This rearrangement joins TRBV5-1 to TRBJ1-4, with 11 bases identical to TRBD1. This CDR3 is built from 15 residues. V was clipped by 5 bases and J by 7 bases; unmatched bases: 7. In germline, CDR1 is SGHRS, CDR2 YFSETQ. The CDR3 protein is CASRRTGGVVEKLFF. In DNA, the CDR3 is TGCGCCAGCAGAAGGACAGGGGGCGTGGTTGAAAAACTGTTTTTT.

The rearrangement uses TRBV5-6 and TRBJ1-2, with D perhaps matching TRBD1 (6 bases). Per germline, CDR1 SGHDT and CDR2 YYEEEE. The CDR3 runs to 14 residues. Trimming took 5 bases from V and 2 from J, leaving 13 bases between them. The CDR3 region has the DNA TGTGCCAGCAGAATAGGACAGAACAACTATGGCTACACCTTC. The encoded protein is CASRIGQNNYGYTF.

The rearrangement links TRBV11-3 to TRBJ2-7; D is unresolved. Germline CDR1 is SGHNT and CDR2 is YENEEA. V was shortened by 1 base and J by 8 bases, with 6 bases between the two germline ends. This CDR3 spans 11 amino acids. For the CDR3, the DNA is TGTGCCAGCAGCTTAGGTAATAAGCAGTACTTC. This gives the protein CASSLGNKQYF.

This chain joins TRBV6-5 and TRBJ2-5; D is unresolved. Deletions cut 4 bases from V and 6 bases from J, with 12 bases between. Germline CDR1 MNHEY, CDR2 SVGAGI. The CDR3 is 13 amino acids. The CDR3 nucleotides are TGTGCCAGCAGTTTAAATAGAGAAAAGACCCAGTACTTC. This translates into CASSLNREKTQYF.

V and J are TRBV27 and TRBJ1-1; weak D call: TRBD1 (6 bases). Germline values: CDR1 MNHEY, CDR2 SMNVEV (reference sequence). Between the trimmed V and J ends, which lost 5 bases and 1 base, there was a span of 11 bases. The CDR3 is 14 residues long. The CDR3 spells CASSRLTGNTEAFF. In DNA form, the CDR3 reads TGTGCCAGCAGTCGATTGACAGGGAACACTGAAGCTTTCTTT.

The rearrangement links TRBV5-4 to TRBJ2-7, with TRBD1 matching over 8 bases. This CDR3 region has 13 residues. V was pared by 6 bases and J by 2 bases, with 4 bases of the junction left unmatched. The germline gives CDR1 SGHNT, CDR2 YYREEE (reference sequence). CDR3 DNA sequence: TGTGCCAGCACCAGGGGGCCAACCTACGAGCAGTACTTC. This gives the protein CASTRGPTYEQYF.

This chain joins TRBV7-3 and TRBJ2-2, with TRBD2 matching over 8 bases. This CDR3 contains 16 residues. Trimming removed 5 bases from V and 0 bases from J; junction bases left unmatched: 5. The germline gives CDR1 SGHTA, CDR2 FQGTGA. The DNA of the CDR3 is TGTGCCAGCAGCCCCAGGACTAGCACGAACACCGGGGAGCTGTTTTTT. Translating it yields CASSPRTSTNTGELFF.

The chain links TRBV7-2 to TRBJ1-1; D uncertain. The CDR3 is 15 residues long. CDR1 is SGHTA, CDR2 FQGNSA, per germline. V lost 1 base and J 1 base, leaving 10 bases between the germline ends. CDR3 amino acids: CASSLVVTGNTEAFF. As DNA, the CDR3 is TGTGCCAGCAGCTTAGTGGTGACGGGGAACACTGAAGCTTTCTTT.

The chain combines TRBV15 with TRBJ1-5; 10 bases match TRBD1. From germline, CDR1 is LNHNV and CDR2 YYDKDF (reference sequence). V was pared by 4 bases and J by 5 bases, with 8 bases of the junction left unmatched. This CDR3 contains 16 residues. The CDR3 nucleotides read TGTGCCACCAGCAAGACCGGGACAGGGGCGCATCAGCCCCAGCATTTT. It encodes CATSKTGTGAHQPQHF.